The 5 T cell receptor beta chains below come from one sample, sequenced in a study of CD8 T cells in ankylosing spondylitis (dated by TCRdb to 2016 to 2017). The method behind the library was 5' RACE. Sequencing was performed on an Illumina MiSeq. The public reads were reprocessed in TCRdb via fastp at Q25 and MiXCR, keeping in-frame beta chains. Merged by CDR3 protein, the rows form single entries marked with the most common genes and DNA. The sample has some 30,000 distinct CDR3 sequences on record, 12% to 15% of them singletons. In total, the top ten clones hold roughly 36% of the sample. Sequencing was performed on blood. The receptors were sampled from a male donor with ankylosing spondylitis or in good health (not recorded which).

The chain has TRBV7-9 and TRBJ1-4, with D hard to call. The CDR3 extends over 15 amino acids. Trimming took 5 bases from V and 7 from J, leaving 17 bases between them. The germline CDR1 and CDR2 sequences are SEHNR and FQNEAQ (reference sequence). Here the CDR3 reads CASSGGRSGFEKLFF. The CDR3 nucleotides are TGTGCCAGCAGCGGAGGACGGAGCGGATTTGAAAAACTGTTTTTT.

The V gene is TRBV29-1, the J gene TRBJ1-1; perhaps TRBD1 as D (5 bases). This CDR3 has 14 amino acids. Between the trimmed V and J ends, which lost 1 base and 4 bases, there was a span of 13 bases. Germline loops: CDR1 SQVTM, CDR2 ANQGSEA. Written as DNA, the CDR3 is TGCAGCGTTGAAGGACAGCAGTGGGGCACTGAAGCTTTCTTT. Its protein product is CSVEGQQWGTEAFF.

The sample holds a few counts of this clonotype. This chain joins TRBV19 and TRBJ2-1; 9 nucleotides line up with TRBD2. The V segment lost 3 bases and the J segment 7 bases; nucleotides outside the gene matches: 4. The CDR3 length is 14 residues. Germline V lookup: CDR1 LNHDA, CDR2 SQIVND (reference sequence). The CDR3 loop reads CASSISLAGNEQFF. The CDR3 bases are TGTGCCAGTAGTATTAGCCTAGCGGGGAATGAGCAGTTCTTC.

DNA of the CDR3: TGTGCCAGCAGTTTCTGGGGGGGAATACAGGGAGACACTGAAGCTTTCTTT. This sequence encodes CASSFWGGIQGDTEAFF. This chain connects TRBV12-3 or TRBV12-4 to TRBJ1-1, with TRBD1 as a possible D gene (6 bases). The CDR3 loop spans 17 amino acids. V lost 3 bases, J lost 3 bases, and 20 bases lay in between.

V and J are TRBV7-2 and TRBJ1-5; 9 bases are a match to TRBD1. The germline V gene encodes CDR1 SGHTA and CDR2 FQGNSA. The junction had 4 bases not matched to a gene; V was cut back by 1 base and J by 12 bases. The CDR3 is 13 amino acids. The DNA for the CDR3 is TGTGCCAGCAGCTTAGTGGACAGGGGAAGCCAGCATTTT. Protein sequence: CASSLVDRGSQHF.